The 9 T cell receptor beta chains reported below all come from one sample, sequenced in a study of T-cell reconstitution after alpha-beta-depleted transplantation in children listed by TCRdb under 2016. Receptor amplification or capture employed PCR. The instrument was an Illumina HiSeq 2500. TCR libraries were prepared with molecular barcoding, using unique molecular identifiers to normalize TCRbeta repertoire quantification. TCRdb redid the processing of the public reads, applying fastp at Q25 and MiXCR, and retained in-frame beta chains. Rows are unified per CDR3 protein, each entry keeping the most common DNA and genes. The sample table shows some 500,000 distinct CDR3 sequences, and about 18% are seen once. Together, the top ten hold 3.3% of the sample. The specimen comprised PBMCs from the stem cell graft donor, sampled from the stem cell graft. The receptors here all came from a human donor who donated a stem cell graft to a child with acute lymphoblastic leukemia.

This clonotype was observed a few times. V is TRBV6-1 and J is TRBJ1-5; D might be TRBD1 (6 bases). V dropped 4 bases and J dropped 6 bases, with 16 bases sitting between them. This CDR3 is built from 15 residues. Germline V lookup: CDR1 MNHNS, CDR2 SASEGT. As DNA, the CDR3 is TGTGCCAGCAGTGCCGACGGGGGCTGGGGTCAGCCCCAGCATTTT. Translation gives CASSADGGWGQPQHF.

In this sample, this clonotype turned up a few times. The chain joins TRBV12-3 or TRBV12-4 to TRBJ1-5; TRBD1 agrees at 8 bases. This CDR3 comprises 13 residues. J lost 7 bases, V lost 7 bases, and 6 bases had no gene match. CDR3 in amino acids: CASTPDRGQPQHF. The CDR3 DNA reads as TGTGCCAGCACTCCCGACAGGGGCCAGCCCCAGCATTTT.

This clonotype appeared a few times. The chain recombines TRBV29-1 with TRBJ1-2, with 7 bases aligning to TRBD1. V shed 3 bases and J 5 bases; nucleotides not matched to a gene: 3. The CDR3 totals 12 residues. CDR1 and CDR2 (germline): SQVTM, ANQGSEA. The CDR3 region is CSVEARGYGYTF. CDR3 DNA sequence: TGCAGCGTTGAGGCCAGGGGGTATGGCTACACCTTC.

Concerning this clonotype: One end of the junction varies from germline; a read error may be responsible. CDR3 coding DNA: TGTGCCAGCAGACCAGTTCAGGGTAGGAACACTGCAGCTTTCTTT. This codes for CASRPVQGRNTAAFF. The J gene is TRBJ1-1, the V gene TRBV12-3 or TRBV12-4, with D maybe TRBD1 (5 bases). CDR3 length: 15 amino acids.

The rearrangement uses TRBV11-1 and TRBJ2-2; the D gene is possibly TRBD2 (5 bases). Germline CDR1 SGHAT, CDR2 FQDESV (reference sequence). V was clipped by 5 bases and J by 1 base, with 14 bases between them. This CDR3 is 16 amino acids long. The CDR3 protein is CASSAGLVLNTGELFF. The CDR3 DNA reads as TGTGCCAGCAGCGCTGGACTCGTTCTGAACACCGGGGAGCTGTTTTTT.

The rearrangement links TRBV6-5 to TRBJ2-2; no definite D call. Per germline, CDR1 MNHEY and CDR2 SVGAGI. V lost 8 bases and J lost 3, with 10 bases in between. The CDR3 sequence is 13 residues long. CDR3 region: CASRFSDTGELFF. The CDR3 DNA is TGTGCCAGCCGCTTCTCTGACACCGGGGAGCTGTTTTTT.

This clonotype was recorded a few times. This chain links TRBV12-3 or TRBV12-4 with TRBJ2-1; D is unresolved. This CDR3 has 16 amino acids. Trimming took 1 base from V and 6 from J, leaving 16 bases between them. The CDR3 coding sequence is TGTGCCAGCAGTTTAGGCCCGGGTGTGGGTAGCAATGAGCAGTTCTTC. Translation gives CASSLGPGVGSNEQFF.

Turning to this clonotype: The junction does not match germline at one end; this may be a read error. The CDR3 reads CASSQVGWDSYNDQFF. As DNA, the CDR3 is TGCGCCAGCAGCCAAGTGGGCTGGGACTCCTACAATGACCAGTTCTTC. V and J are TRBV4-1 and TRBJ2-1, with a weak D call TRBD2 (6 bases). CDR3 length equals 16 residues. Germline lookup yields CDR1 MGHRA and CDR2 YSYEKL.

This chain joins TRBV29-1 and TRBJ2-5; D is possibly TRBD2 (5 bases). The V gene lost 1 base and the J gene lost 2 bases, with 11 bases spanning the gap. The CDR3 spans 14 residues. Germline-derived CDR1 and CDR2 are SQVTM and ANQGSEA. The CDR3 spells CSVEGQPGQETQYF. The CDR3 coding sequence is TGCAGCGTTGAAGGTCAGCCGGGACAAGAGACCCAGTACTTC.